One TCR beta chain is described in this entry. The CDR3 covers 14 residues. CDR1 and CDR2 from the germline V gene are SEHNR and FQNEAQ (reference sequence). With V trimmed by 5 bases and J by 2 bases, 3 bases remained unmatched. These data are taken from a study of OX40 agonist ivuxolimab in advanced cancers. The method was immunoSEQ multiplex PCR; TCRdb's version includes in-frame clones alone and lacks a portion of them. The sample includes about 36,000 clones, just under 75% of them seen just once. Peripheral blood came from all dose cohorts at three timepoints. Sequencing was performed on CD4+ or CD8+ T cells sorted from blood, taken in a trial of the OX40 agonist ivuxolimab. This sequence joins TRBV7-9 and TRBJ1-5; 7 bases align to TRBD1. The receptor was isolated from an adult with an advanced solid tumor such as melanoma, head and neck, liver or kidney cancer. The CDR3 protein is CASSRGQGNQPQHF. The CDR3, as DNA: TGTGCCAGCAGCAGGGGGCAGGGCAATCAGCCCCAGCATTTT.